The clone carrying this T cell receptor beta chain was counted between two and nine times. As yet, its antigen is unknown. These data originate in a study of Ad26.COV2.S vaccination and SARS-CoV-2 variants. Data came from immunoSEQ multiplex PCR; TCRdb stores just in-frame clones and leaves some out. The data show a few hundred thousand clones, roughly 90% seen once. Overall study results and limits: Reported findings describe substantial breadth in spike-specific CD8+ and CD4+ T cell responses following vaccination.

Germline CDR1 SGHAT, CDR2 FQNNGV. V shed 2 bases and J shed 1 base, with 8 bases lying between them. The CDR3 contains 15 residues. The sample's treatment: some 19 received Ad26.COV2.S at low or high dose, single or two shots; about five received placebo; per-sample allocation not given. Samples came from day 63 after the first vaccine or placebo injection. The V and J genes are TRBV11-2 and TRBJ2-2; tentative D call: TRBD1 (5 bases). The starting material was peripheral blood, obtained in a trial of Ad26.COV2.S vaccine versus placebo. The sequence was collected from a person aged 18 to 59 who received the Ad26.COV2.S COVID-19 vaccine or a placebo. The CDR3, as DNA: TGTGCCAGCAGCTTACAGGGCGTGAACACCGGGGAGCTGTTTTTT. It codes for CASSLQGVNTGELFF.